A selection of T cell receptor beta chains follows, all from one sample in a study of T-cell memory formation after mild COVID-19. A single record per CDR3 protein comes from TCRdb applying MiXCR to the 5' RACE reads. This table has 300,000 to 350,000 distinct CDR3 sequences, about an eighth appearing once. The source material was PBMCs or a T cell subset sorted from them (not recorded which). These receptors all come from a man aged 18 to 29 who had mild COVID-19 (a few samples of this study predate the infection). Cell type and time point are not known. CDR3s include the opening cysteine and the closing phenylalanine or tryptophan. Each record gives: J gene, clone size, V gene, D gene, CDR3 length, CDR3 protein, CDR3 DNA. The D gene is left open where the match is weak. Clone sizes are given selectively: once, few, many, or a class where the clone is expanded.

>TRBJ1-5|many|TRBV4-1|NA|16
CASSQDHGNLNQPQHF
TGCGCCAGCAGCCAAGATCACGGGAACCTCAATCAGCCCCAGCATTTT
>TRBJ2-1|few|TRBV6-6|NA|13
CASSPGQFNEQFF
TGTGCCAGCAGTCCCGGACAGTTCAATGAGCAGTTCTTC
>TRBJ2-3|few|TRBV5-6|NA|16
CASRPYGGANPDTQYF
TGTGCCAGCAGACCTTACGGGGGAGCCAATCCAGATACGCAGTATTTT
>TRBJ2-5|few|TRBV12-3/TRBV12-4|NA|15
CASSYPGKYQETQYF
TGTGCCAGCAGTTACCCGGGCAAGTACCAAGAGACCCAGTACTTC
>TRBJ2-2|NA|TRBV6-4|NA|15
CASSDKGSGTGELFF
TGTGCCAGCAGTGATAAGGGCTCCGGGACCGGGGAGCTGTTTTTT
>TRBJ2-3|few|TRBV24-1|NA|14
CATSHGTHFDTQYF
TGTGCCACCAGTCATGGAACACACTTCGATACGCAGTATTTT
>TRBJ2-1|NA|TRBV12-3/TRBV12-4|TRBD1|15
CASSLDRGNHNEQFF
TGTGCCAGCAGTTTAGACAGGGGAAATCACAATGAGCAGTTCTTC
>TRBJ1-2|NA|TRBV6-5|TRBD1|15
CASSSTSGTGQGYTF
TGTGCCAGCAGTTCAACGTCGGGGACAGGGCAAGGCTACACCTTC
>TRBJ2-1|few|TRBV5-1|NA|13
CASSTESYNEQFF
TGCGCCAGCTCGACCGAGTCCTACAATGAGCAGTTCTTC
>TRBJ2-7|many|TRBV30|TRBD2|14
CAWSVLAGSYEQYF
TGTGCCTGGAGTGTCTTAGCGGGTTCCTACGAGCAGTACTTC
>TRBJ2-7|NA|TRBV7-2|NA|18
CASSPRGGGRQNSYEQYF
TGTGCCAGCAGCCCCCGGGGCGGGGGCCGGCAGAACTCCTACGAGCAGTACTTC
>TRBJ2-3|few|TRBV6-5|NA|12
CAIGYSTDTQYF
TGTGCCATCGGGTATAGCACAGATACGCAGTATTTT
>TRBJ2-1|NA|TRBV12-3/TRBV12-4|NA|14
CASSPGTLINEQFF
TGTGCCAGCAGCCCCGGGACGCTAATCAATGAGCAGTTCTTC
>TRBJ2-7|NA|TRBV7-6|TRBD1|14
CASSAGTGFYEQYF
TGTGCCAGCAGCGCCGGGACAGGGTTCTACGAGCAGTACTTC
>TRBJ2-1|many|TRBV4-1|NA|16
CASSLPPGTTYNEQFF
TGCGCCAGCAGCCTGCCCCCCGGGACAACGTACAATGAGCAGTTCTTC
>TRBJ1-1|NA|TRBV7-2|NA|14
CASSLSVVNTEAFF
TGTGCCAGCAGCTTATCTGTTGTGAACACTGAAGCTTTCTTT
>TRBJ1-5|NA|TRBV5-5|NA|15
CASSLWVGGNQPQHF
TGTGCCAGCAGCTTGTGGGTAGGGGGCAATCAGCCCCAGCATTTT
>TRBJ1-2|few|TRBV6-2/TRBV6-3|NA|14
CASSYLGRDYGYTF
TGTGCCAGCAGTTACTTGGGACGAGACTATGGCTACACCTTC
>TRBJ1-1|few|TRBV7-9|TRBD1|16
CASRDQTGAFNTEAFF
TGTGCCAGCAGAGACCAGACAGGGGCATTTAACACTGAAGCTTTCTTT
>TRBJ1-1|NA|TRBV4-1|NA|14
CASSHWGQDTEAFF
TGCGCCAGCAGCCACTGGGGGCAAGACACTGAAGCTTTCTTT
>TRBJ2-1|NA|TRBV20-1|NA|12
CSAHDSLHEQFF
TGCAGTGCTCACGACTCCCTGCATGAGCAGTTCTTC
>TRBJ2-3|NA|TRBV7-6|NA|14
CASSPGHGGGTQYF
TGTGCCAGCAGCCCCGGGCACGGCGGAGGTACGCAGTATTTT
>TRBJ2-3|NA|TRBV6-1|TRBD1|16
CASKDTGTGGTDTQYF
TGTGCCAGCAAGGATACCGGGACAGGGGGCACGGATACGCAGTATTTT
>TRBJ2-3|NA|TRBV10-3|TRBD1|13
CAIGGQGDTTQYF
TGTGCCATCGGGGGACAGGGGGATACGACGCAGTATTTT
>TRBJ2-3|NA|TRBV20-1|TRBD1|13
CSAARSGGDTQYF
TGCAGTGCCGCGAGGTCAGGGGGAGATACGCAGTATTTT
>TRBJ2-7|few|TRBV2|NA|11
CAGKQAYEQYF
TGTGCCGGGAAGCAGGCCTACGAGCAGTACTTC
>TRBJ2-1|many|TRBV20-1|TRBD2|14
CSAVTAGVYNEQFF
TGCAGTGCCGTAACGGCGGGAGTCTACAATGAGCAGTTCTTC
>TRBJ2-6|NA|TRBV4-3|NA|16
CASSRDRGAGANVLTF
TGCGCCAGCAGCCGAGATAGGGGGGCCGGGGCCAACGTCCTGACTTTC
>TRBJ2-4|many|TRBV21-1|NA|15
CASSNLAGAKNIQYF
TGTGCCAGCAGCAACCTAGCGGGCGCCAAAAACATTCAGTACTTC
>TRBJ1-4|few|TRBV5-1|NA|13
CASSLGTEGKLFF
TGCGCCAGCAGCTTGGGGACAGAAGGAAAACTGTTTTTT
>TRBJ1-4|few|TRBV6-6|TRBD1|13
CASRQGAGEKLFF
TGTGCCAGCAGACAGGGGGCCGGTGAAAAACTGTTTTTT
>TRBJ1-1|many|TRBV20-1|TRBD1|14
CSARGTGGDTEAFF
TGCAGTGCTAGGGGGACAGGGGGGGACACTGAAGCTTTCTTT
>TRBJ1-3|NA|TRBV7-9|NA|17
CASSLAWGTPAGNTIYF
TGTGCCAGCAGCTTAGCGTGGGGCACTCCCGCGGGAAACACCATATATTTT
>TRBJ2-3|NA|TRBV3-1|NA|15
CASSQVNSRTDTQYF
TGTGCCAGCAGCCAAGTAAACAGCCGCACAGATACGCAGTATTTT
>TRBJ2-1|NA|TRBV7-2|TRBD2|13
CASSFPSGGEQFF
TGTGCCAGCAGCTTCCCTAGCGGGGGGGAGCAGTTCTTC
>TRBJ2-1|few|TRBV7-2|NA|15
CASSLIRGAQNEQFF
TGTGCCAGCAGCTTGATCCGGGGGGCCCAAAATGAGCAGTTCTTC
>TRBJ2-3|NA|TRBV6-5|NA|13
CASWRTRADTQYF
TGTGCCAGCTGGCGGACCCGGGCAGATACGCAGTATTTT
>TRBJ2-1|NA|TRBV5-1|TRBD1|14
CASSFRDSYNEQFF
TGCGCCAGCAGCTTCCGGGACAGCTACAATGAGCAGTTCTTC
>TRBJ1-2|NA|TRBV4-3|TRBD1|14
CASSRIGGYYGYTF
TGCGCCAGCAGCCGTATAGGGGGCTACTATGGCTACACCTTC
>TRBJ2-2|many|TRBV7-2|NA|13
CASSSDSGGELFF
TGTGCCAGCAGCTCAGACTCGGGCGGGGAGCTGTTTTTT
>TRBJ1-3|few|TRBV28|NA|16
CASTSLGPLSGNTIYF
TGTGCCAGCACCTCGTTGGGGCCTCTCTCTGGAAACACCATATATTTT
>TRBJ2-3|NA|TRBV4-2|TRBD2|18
CASSQDASLRGGTDTQYF
TGTGCCAGCAGCCAAGATGCTTCGTTGCGGGGGGGAACAGATACGCAGTATTTT
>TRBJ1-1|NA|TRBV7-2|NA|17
CASSLSGVGLSNTEAFF
TGTGCCAGCAGCCTGAGCGGGGTAGGGCTGTCGAACACTGAAGCTTTCTTT
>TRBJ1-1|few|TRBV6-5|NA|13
CASRRGFNTEAFF
TGTGCCAGCAGGCGCGGATTTAACACTGAAGCTTTCTTT
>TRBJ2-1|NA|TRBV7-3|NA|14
CASSLRFGYNEQFF
TGTGCCAGCAGCTTAAGGTTCGGATACAATGAGCAGTTCTTC
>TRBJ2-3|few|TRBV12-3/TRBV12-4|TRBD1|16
CASSSSRDRGADTQYF
TGTGCCAGCAGTTCCTCCCGGGACAGGGGAGCAGATACGCAGTATTTT
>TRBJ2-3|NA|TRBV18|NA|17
CASSPNVAANGADTQYF
TGTGCCAGCTCACCAAATGTGGCAGCAAACGGGGCAGATACGCAGTATTTT
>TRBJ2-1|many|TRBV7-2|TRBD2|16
CASSLSGGNLYNEQFF
TGTGCCAGCAGCTTATCGGGGGGGAACCTCTACAATGAGCAGTTCTTC
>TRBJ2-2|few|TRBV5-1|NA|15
CASSLEPTGTGELFF
TGCGCCAGCAGCTTGGAACCAACAGGGACCGGGGAGCTGTTTTTT
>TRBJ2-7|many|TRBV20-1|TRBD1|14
CSARDAGQGLEQYF
TGCAGTGCTAGAGATGCCGGACAGGGTTTAGAGCAGTACTTC